This is a list of T cell receptor beta chains from one sample in a study of shared clonotypes between healthy human individuals. Assay used: immunoSEQ multiplex PCR; TCRdb lists only in-frame clones, some missing. The sample has about 2.4 million clones; more than 90% are singletons. Specimen: naive CD4+ T cells sorted from blood. The origin of the receptors is a man aged 18 to 29 in good health. The conserved cysteine and the conserved F or W are not part of the CDR3 here. The order of the fields is J gene, V gene, CDR3 length, CDR3 protein.

>TRBJ2-7|TRBV30|11
AWRPGGGIKQY
>TRBJ2-7|TRBV5-8|13
ASSMDLLSSYEQY
>TRBJ2-6|TRBV5-4|11
ASLLSGANVLT
>TRBJ1-2|TRBV7-3|12
ASSLTGAQDGYT
>TRBJ2-7|TRBV5-1|13
ASSLGLAGLDEQY
>TRBJ1-2|TRBV28|10
ASSFEGYGYT
>TRBJ2-3|TRBV9|15
ASSVNPSASGRDTQY
>TRBJ2-5|TRBV25-1|12
ASRPGRAEETQY
>TRBJ1-5|TRBV11-3|16
ASSLRSTDDFSNQPQH
>TRBJ2-6|TRBV7-9|13
ASRLAGPGANVLT
>TRBJ1-2|TRBV29-1|12
SVEGTGKNYGYT
>TRBJ2-6|TRBV5-1|14
ASRGQAKSGANVLT
>TRBJ1-2|TRBV5-1|13
ASSSTGGTSYGYT
>TRBJ2-6|TRBV7-9|16
ASSVERGLLSGANVLT
>TRBJ2-1|TRBV11-2|15
ASSPQGVAGGGDEQF
>TRBJ2-7|TRBV14|12
ASSQQLAGGEQY
>TRBJ1-5|TRBV30|12
AWSPPGANQPQH
>TRBJ2-7|TRBV14|14
ASSPRDSLGTYEQY
>TRBJ1-3|TRBV5-4|12
ASSLEVSGNTIY
>TRBJ2-6|TRBV28|14
ASRRDRYSGANVLT
>TRBJ1-4|TRBV30|12
AWSVQGGDEKLF
>TRBJ1-6|TRBV5-4|12
ASSSSSRNSPLH
>TRBJ2-5|TRBV4-1|13
ASSQQWGGWETQY
>TRBJ1-2|TRBV18|12
ASSLTDRSYGYT
>TRBJ2-2|TRBV9|13
ASSVGSPYTGELF
>TRBJ2-7|TRBV2|11
ASRVTGLYEQY
>TRBJ2-7|TRBV9|12
AGAGQWISYEQY
>TRBJ1-2|TRBV4-3|15
ASSQDQYSSSGYGYT
>TRBJ2-7|TRBV29-1|11
SVLGQGGYEQY
>TRBJ2-3|TRBV19|13
ASRRRTGGTDTQY
>TRBJ2-1|TRBV2|11
ASSGRVPNEQF
>TRBJ2-7|TRBV30|12
AWRGVTSSGEQY
>TRBJ2-2|TRBV7-9|10
ASSLAFGELF
>TRBJ1-1|TRBV5-1|12
ASSLRGAGTEAF
>TRBJ2-2|TRBV18|12
ASSPSPLTGELF
>TRBJ2-3|TRBV4-1|14
ASSRPQGTSTDTQY
>TRBJ2-7|TRBV7-9|10
ASSEQSYEQY
>TRBJ2-5|TRBV5-1|13
ASRQETGAQETQY
>TRBJ1-3|TRBV7-6|13
ASSPGDTLGNTIY
>TRBJ1-6|TRBV19|13
ASSIAGPASTPLH
>TRBJ1-5|TRBV11-2|13
ASSKGDRVVWPQH
>TRBJ2-5|TRBV6-1|13
ASSGGSKVSGTQY
>TRBJ2-2|TRBV27|11
ASRRINTGELF
>TRBJ1-6|TRBV19|14
ATRMGRASYNSPLH
>TRBJ1-6|TRBV4-1|13
ASSPLGGIGSPLH
>TRBJ2-2|TRBV9|13
ASSVDSGGSGELF
>TRBJ1-1|TRBV7-9|14
ASSLAGQGASSEAF
>TRBJ1-6|TRBV27|12
ASSLQGANSPLH
>TRBJ1-1|TRBV28|13
ASRLVRAMNTEAF
>TRBJ1-5|TRBV5-6|13
ASSPGRGNNQPQH
>TRBJ2-7|TRBV6-1|13
ASCPALGGPGEQY
>TRBJ2-1|TRBV5-4|14
ASSWGLAVVYNEQF
>TRBJ1-5|TRBV9|12
ASSEGGFNQPQH